This section outlines one T cell receptor beta chain sequence together with its context. Germline V gene lookup returns CDR1 SQVTM and CDR2 ANQGSEA. Between the trimmed V and J ends, which lost 4 bases and 2 bases, there was a span of 14 bases. This CDR3 has 15 residues. This specimen comes from a study of cytomegalovirus exposure and HLA in healthy donors. Looking at the study overall: Approximately 80 million unique TCRs from HLA-typed donors were held in an early data release.

Vbeta (60) and Jbeta (13) primers were used in the PCR. Repertoires were generated with immunoSEQ multiplex PCR, while TCRdb's copy carries only in-frame clones and drops some. The repertoire has about 130,000 clones, 76% of them found once; the top ten carry 2.5% to 3.5%. V and J are TRBV29-1 and TRBJ2-2; D uncertain. This clonotype originated in a man between 35 and 55 years old in good health and CMV-seronegative. Sample: PBMCs. The CDR3 protein is CSVVSSSLNTGELFF. As DNA, the CDR3 is TGCAGCGTTGTAAGTTCATCACTTAACACCGGGGAGCTGTTTTTT.